The entry that follows covers one T cell receptor beta chain sequence. Its cognate antigen is unknown. This sample was included in a study of identical twins. J gave up 4 bases and V 2 bases, and 6 bases lay outside the gene matches. The germline V gene encodes CDR1 ENHRY and CDR2 SYGVKD. The CDR3 is made up of 15 amino acids. Template switching created a universal primer site, and the cDNA included unique molecular identifiers. One entry per CDR3 protein, called by TCRdb with MiXCR from the 5' RACE reads. The sample has about 530,000 distinct CDR3 sequences, 20% to 25% seen once; the top ten hold 0.4% to 0.6%. Study-wide results and caveats: A lower insertion count was a feature of abundant cord blood beta clonotypes, with no such feature in memory repertoires.

The same sample was also used in a study of yellow fever vaccine responses in identical twins.

The chain has TRBV10-3 and TRBJ2-3; 7 bases map to TRBD2. The receptor was isolated from a woman between 18 and 30 years old in good health. What was sequenced was CD4+ T cells sorted from blood. CDR3 bases: TGTGCCATCAGTGAGGGTCTAGCGGCCTCAGATACGCAGTATTTT. It translates to CAISEGLAASDTQYF.